Following are 26 T cell receptor beta chains from one sample sequenced in a study of T cells in Graves' hyperthyroidism and ophthalmopathy. RNA transcripts were the template for amplifying TCR beta CDR3 regions. During a first-round RT-PCR of the TCR CDR3, the HTBI primer set was used. TCRdb reanalysed the multiplex PCR reads using MiXCR and keeps one entry per CDR3 protein. The repertoire includes about 360,000 distinct CDR3 sequences, around an eighth of them detected once, and around 21% sits in the top ten. The specimen sequenced was blood. Receptors originate from a young man with Graves' hyperthyroidism that later progressed to Graves' ophthalmopathy.

This clonotype was picked up many times. The chain couples TRBV6-6 to TRBJ1-5; TRBD1 aligns across 12 bases. The length of the CDR3 is 17 residues. Germline V gene sequence: CDR1 MNHNY, CDR2 SVGAGI (reference sequence). After removal of 0 bases from V and 5 bases from J, the junction contained 5 bases not matched to a gene. The CDR3 region is CASSYSVGQGAYQPQHF. DNA for the CDR3: TGTGCCAGCAGTTACTCGGTGGGACAGGGGGCTTATCAGCCCCAGCATTTT.

This clonotype was seen more than once but under ten times. J is TRBJ2-3 and V is TRBV5-1; possibly TRBD1 or TRBD2 for D (6 bases each). In germline, CDR1 is SGHRS, CDR2 YFSETQ. V lost 2 bases and J lost 6, with 19 bases in between. This CDR3 is built from 16 residues. The CDR3 nucleotides read TGCGCCAGCAGCTTAAACGGGGGCCTTTCTATCGATACGCAGTATTTT. The encoded protein is CASSLNGGLSIDTQYF.

The V call is TRBV6-2 or TRBV6-3, the J call TRBJ2-7; D might be TRBD1 (5 bases). V shed 6 bases and J shed 1 base, with 13 bases lying between them. This CDR3 spans 14 amino acids. In germline, CDR1 is MNHEY, CDR2 SVGEGT. CDR3: CASSPTTVSYEQYF. The CDR3 DNA reads as TGTGCCAGCAGCCCCACGACAGTTTCCTACGAGCAGTACTTC.

The chain carries TRBV6-1 and TRBJ2-1; 11 bases fit TRBD2. Germline loops: CDR1 MNHNS, CDR2 SASEGT. The CDR3 spans 16 residues. The junction had 11 bases not matched to a gene; V was cut back by 5 bases and J by 8 bases. CDR3 amino acids: CASSFDLAGGGDEQFF. The CDR3 DNA sequence: TGTGCCAGCAGTTTCGATCTAGCGGGGGGTGGGGATGAGCAGTTCTTC.

This clonotype has ten or more counts. This chain uses TRBV7-3 with TRBJ2-2; no firm D call. The CDR3 is 12 residues long. Germline V gene sequence: CDR1 SGHTA, CDR2 FQGTGA. V was clipped by 8 bases and J by 6 bases, with 10 bases between them. The CDR3 is CASGQWAGELFF. CDR3 DNA: TGTGCCAGCGGCCAGTGGGCCGGGGAGCTGTTTTTT.

This clonotype was detected only a few times. V usage is TRBV27 and J usage is TRBJ2-1; 10 bases are shared with TRBD2. The J segment lost 4 bases and the V segment lost 7 bases, leaving 16 bases of the junction unmatched. The CDR3 extends over 18 amino acids. Looked up from germline, CDR1 is MNHEY and CDR2 is SMNVEV (reference sequence). The DNA for the CDR3 is TGTGCCAGCACCCTCCTGTCGGTAGCGGGGGGCTCGTACAATGAGCAGTTCTTC. It translates to CASTLLSVAGGSYNEQFF.

This chain links TRBV11-2 with TRBJ1-3; D remains ambiguous. Germline V gene data show CDR1 as SGHAT and CDR2 as FQNNGV. Between the trimmed V and J ends, which lost 2 bases and 0 bases, there was a span of 11 bases. The CDR3 contains 16 residues. The CDR3 region is CASSLLTGSSGNTIYF. CDR3 nucleotides: TGTGCCAGCAGCTTACTGACTGGGAGCTCTGGAAACACCATATATTTT.

This clonotype turned up a few times. This chain uses TRBV10-3 with TRBJ1-5; 9 bases map to TRBD1. V lost 10 bases to trimming and J lost 7 bases; unmatched junction nucleotides: 11. CDR3 length: 14 amino acids. From germline, CDR1 is ENHRY and CDR2 SYGVKD. In nucleotides, the CDR3 is TGTGCCACAGCTTACGGGACAGGGAACCAGCCCCAGCATTTT. This codes for CATAYGTGNQPQHF.

This clonotype was observed many times. V gene TRBV9 combines with J gene TRBJ1-2; D uncertain. The germline V gene encodes CDR1 SGDLS and CDR2 YYNGEE. Trimming removed 0 bases from V and 4 bases from J, with 4 bases in between. This CDR3 has 12 residues. The CDR3 DNA reads as TGTGCCAGCAGCGTAGATCCCTATGGCTACACCTTC. Its translation is CASSVDPYGYTF.

This clonotype was seen more than once but under ten times. The chain employs TRBV7-9 and TRBJ2-5; possibly TRBD1 or TRBD2 for D (5 bases each). With 4 bases removed from V and 5 bases from J, the gap between germline ends came to 17 bases. This CDR3 is built from 15 residues. In germline, CDR1 is SEHNR, CDR2 FQNEAQ (reference sequence). Written as DNA, the CDR3 is TGTGCCAGCAGCTCCCCAGGGAGTATGTGGGAGACCCAGTACTTC. Translating gives CASSSPGSMWETQYF.

Ten or more counts support this clonotype. The chain couples TRBV2 to TRBJ1-2, with a weak D call TRBD1 (6 bases). In germline, CDR1 is SNHLY, CDR2 FYNNEI. This CDR3 region has 14 residues. Deletions cut 4 bases from V and 1 base from J, with 10 bases between. The CDR3 loop is CASSARQDNYGYTF. CDR3 DNA: TGTGCCAGCAGTGCTCGACAGGATAACTATGGCTACACCTTC. The whole variable domain, filled in from reference TRBV2 and TRBJ1-2, reads EPEVTQTPSHQVTQMGQEVILRCVPISNHLYFYWYRQILGQKVEFLVSFYNNEISEKSEIFDDQFSVERPDGSNFTLKIRSTKLEDSAMYFCASSARQDNYGYTFGSGTRLTVV.

This clonotype was picked up many times. This chain joins TRBV28 and TRBJ2-1; 10 bases match TRBD2. V was clipped by 2 bases and J by 9 bases; unmatched bases: 4. This CDR3 is built from 14 residues. Per the germline V gene, CDR1 is MDHEN and CDR2 is SYDVKM. The CDR3 sequence: CASSLTSGAGEQFF. DNA for the CDR3: TGTGCCAGCAGTTTAACTAGCGGGGCTGGTGAGCAGTTCTTC.

Comment on this clonotype: The germline gene is not matched at one end of the junction; a read error may be the cause. The chain recombines TRBV7-2 with TRBJ2-5; 13 bases agree with TRBD2. Germline V lookup: CDR1 SGHTA, CDR2 FQGNSA. This CDR3 is 17 amino acids long. The CDR3 DNA reads as TGCGCCAGCAGACGGACTAGCGGGGGTACTTCCCAAGAGACCCAGTACTTC. Translated: CASRRTSGGTSQETQYF. The entire variable domain, with the rest obtained from reference TRBV7-2 and TRBJ2-5, is as follows: GAGVSQSPSNKVTEKGKDVELRCDPISGHTALYWYRQSLGQGLEFLIYFQGNSAPDKSGLPSDRFSAERTGGSVSTLTIQRTQQEDSAVYLCASRRTSGGTSQETQYFGPGTRLLVL.

This clonotype was detected ten times or more. Because the CDR3's place on the DNA is in doubt, the DNA is left out and the CDR3 is given as listed by TCRdb. This sequence joins TRBV11-3 and TRBJ2-1; the table's D call, TRBD2, was not checked against the DNA. Germline V gives CDR1 SGHNT, CDR2 YENEEA. Both ends counted, the CDR3 spans 14 residues. CDR3: CASSSSRELNEQFF.

V usage is TRBV6-4 and J usage is TRBJ1-4, with D tentatively TRBD1 (6 bases). V was clipped by 8 bases and J by 5 bases, with 12 bases between them. The CDR3 has 13 residues. In germline, CDR1 is MRHNA, CDR2 SNTAGT. The CDR3 loop is CASATGPNEKLFF. In DNA, the CDR3 is TGTGCCAGCGCGACAGGTCCAAATGAAAAACTGTTTTTT.

This clonotype was seen many times. The rearrangement links TRBV29-1 to TRBJ1-5; maybe TRBD1 (5 bases). Germline assignment: CDR1 SQVTM and CDR2 ANQGSEA. The CDR3 totals 13 residues. Deletions cut 1 base from V and 1 base from J, with 5 bases between. The CDR3 DNA follows: TGCAGCGTTGAAGGGGGGAGCAATCAGCCCCAGCATTTT. Translating gives CSVEGGSNQPQHF.

This clonotype has just a few counts. The chain is built from TRBV3-1 and TRBJ1-6; 10 bases are shared with TRBD1. The trim removed 7 bases at V and 7 bases at J, leaving 7 bases unmatched. In germline, CDR1 is LGHDT, CDR2 YNNKEL (reference sequence). This CDR3 has 15 residues. The CDR3 DNA is TGTGCCAGCAATCCCGGGACAGGGGAAAATTCACCCCTCCACTTT. This gives the protein CASNPGTGENSPLHF.

This clonotype has ten or more counts. The rearrangement joins TRBV27 to TRBJ2-5; no clear D gene. Trimming took 6 bases from V and 3 from J, leaving 14 bases between them. CDR3 length: 14 residues. Germline V gene lookup returns CDR1 MNHEY and CDR2 SMNVEV (reference sequence). The CDR3 nucleotides read TGTGCCAGCAGGACCGACTTGAAGAAAGAGACCCAGTACTTC. Its translation: CASRTDLKKETQYF.

This clonotype was counted at least ten times. The chain combines TRBV12-3 or TRBV12-4 with TRBJ1-2; D remains unclear. The V and J ends lost 3 bases and 0 bases respectively, with 14 bases between them. The CDR3 contains 16 residues. DNA for the CDR3: TGTGCCAGCAGTTTCAAAGGGCCGTCCCCTAACTATGGCTACACCTTC. It translates to CASSFKGPSPNYGYTF.

This clonotype was recorded only once. Just one base apart from a much larger clone, this may be a read error. This chain links TRBV11-2 with TRBJ1-4, with unresolved D. From germline, CDR1 is SGHAT and CDR2 FQNNGV. This CDR3 is 14 amino acids long. In DNA, the CDR3 is TGTGCCGGCAGCTCACCCCGGGCCGGGGAAAAACTGTTTTTT. Its protein is CAGSSPRAGEKLFF.

This clonotype was found many times. The V and J genes are TRBV11-2 and TRBJ2-1; D ambiguous. Looked up from germline, CDR1 is SGHAT and CDR2 is FQNNGV. The CDR3 totals 14 residues. The V end was cut by 0 bases, the J end by 4 bases, with 7 bases between. The chain's CDR3 is CASSLDGVYNEQFF. The CDR3 DNA follows: TGTGCCAGCAGCTTAGATGGTGTTTACAATGAGCAGTTCTTC.

Comment on this clonotype: This may arise from a read error, as a much more abundant clone is one base away. This sequence joins TRBV12-3 or TRBV12-4 and TRBJ1-5; D call uncertain. The CDR3 consists of 14 residues. Here the CDR3 reads CASSLANGNQPKHF. In DNA, the CDR3 is TGTGCCAGCAGTTTAGCGAATGGCAATCAGCCCAAGCATTTT.

This clonotype was picked up many times. This chain uses TRBV19 with TRBJ1-3, with unresolved D. Germline V CDR1 and CDR2: LNHDA, SQIVND (reference sequence). The CDR3 sequence is 15 residues long. Trimming removed 9 bases at V and 0 bases at J, with 15 bases between. The CDR3 nucleotides are TGTGCCAGCGCCCAAACACCGATCTCTGGAAACACCATATATTTT. Protein: CASAQTPISGNTIYF.

In this sample, this clonotype turned up many times. CDR3 sequence (DNA): TGTGCCAGCAGCCTTGAGGCTGGGGCAATCTCCTACAATGAGCAGTTCTTC. This codes for CASSLEAGAISYNEQFF. This rearrangement joins TRBV7-9 to TRBJ2-1; weak D call: TRBD1 (5 bases). The germline CDR1 and CDR2 sequences are SEHNR and FQNEAQ (reference sequence). The CDR3 contains 17 residues. V was clipped by 5 bases and J by 0 bases, with 17 bases between them.

This clonotype was seen many times. The V and J genes are TRBV27 and TRBJ1-1, with unresolved D. CDR3 length: 16 residues. The V end was cut by 0 bases, the J end by 0 bases, with 11 bases between. CDR1 and CDR2 (germline): MNHEY, SMNVEV (reference sequence). The CDR3 bases are TGTGCCAGCAGTTTATCGTACGGGCTGATGAACACTGAAGCTTTCTTT. It is translated as CASSLSYGLMNTEAFF.

This clonotype was detected a few times. The chain uses TRBV6-1 and TRBJ1-4; the D is unclear. Germline loops: CDR1 MNHNS, CDR2 SASEGT. Trimming stripped 4 bases from V and 0 bases from J, with 12 bases between. The CDR3 has 16 amino acids. The CDR3 DNA reads as TGTGCCAGCAGTGGGCAGACGGCAGCAACTAATGAAAAACTGTTTTTT. Residues: CASSGQTAATNEKLFF.